This T cell receptor beta chain originates from a study of T cells in Graves' hyperthyroidism and ophthalmopathy. TCR beta CDR3 region amplification was performed from RNA transcripts. Using the HTBI primer set, a first-round RT-PCR was run on the TCR CDR3. TCRdb redid the calling of the multiplex PCR reads with MiXCR, one entry per CDR3 protein. The table has some 460,000 distinct CDR3 sequences, around 14% seen once. This clonotype was seen once. The receptor was isolated from a woman younger than 35 with Graves' hyperthyroidism. The sample taken for sequencing was blood.

CDR3 nucleotides: TGCGCCAGCAGCTTGTCCCCACCAGGGACTATGAACACTGAAGCTTTCTTT. This codes for CASSLSPPGTMNTEAFF. The chain couples TRBV5-1 to TRBJ1-1; D perhaps matches TRBD1 (5 bases). CDR3 length: 17 amino acids. Germline V gene data show CDR1 as SGHRS and CDR2 as YFSETQ. V lost 1 base and J lost 0, with 16 bases in between.